This T cell receptor (beta chain) was sequenced for a study of CD8 T cells in Susac syndrome. Reverse transcription used about 0.45 to 1 ug RNA and random hexamers. Amplification of the TCR beta CDR3 was carried out by immunoSEQ multiplex PCR, which spanned a total of 54 Vbeta and 13 Jbeta segments. TCRdb reprocessed the immunoSEQ multiplex PCR reads with MiXCR, giving one entry per CDR3 protein. The table includes around 180,000 distinct CDR3 sequences, roughly 95% detected once. Specimen: CD8+ T cells from PBMCs. This clonotype was obtained from a human donor with multiple sclerosis.

CDR3 region: CASSHRGNSNQPQHF. CDR3 nucleotide sequence: TGCGCCAGCAGCCATCGGGGCAATAGCAATCAGCCCCAGCATTTT. The rearrangement uses TRBV4-1 and TRBJ1-5; tentative D call: TRBD1 (5 bases). CDR1 is MGHRA, CDR2 YSYEKL, per germline. This CDR3 comprises 15 residues. The germline V and J ends were trimmed by 3 bases and 0 bases, with 9 bases remaining between them.